Below, 3 T cell receptor beta chains from the same sample are listed, as sequenced in a study of cytomegalovirus exposure and HLA in healthy donors. Researchers ran the PCR with 60 Vbeta and 13 Jbeta primers. Clones were read by immunoSEQ multiplex PCR, and TCRdb kept only the in-frame ones, dropping some. Found here are roughly 170,000 clones, under 85% of them singletons; the top ten hold around 1.5%. Source material: PBMCs. The source of these receptors is a man between 50 and 59 years old in good health and CMV-seronegative.

The V call is TRBV19, the J call TRBJ2-3, with a weak D call TRBD2 (5 bases). The CDR3 runs to 20 residues. The V end lost 5 bases, the J end lost 2 bases, and 29 bases lay between the germline ends. Germline V lookup: CDR1 LNHDA, CDR2 SQIVND (reference sequence). CDR3 nucleotides: TGTGCCAGTAGTTCGAGGAGGACCCTCAGGACTGTGGGTAACACAGATACGCAGTATTTT. Translating gives CASSSRRTLRTVGNTDTQYF.

The rearrangement joins TRBV11-2 to TRBJ2-5; 9 positions match TRBD2. V shed 5 bases, J shed 2 bases, and the junction held 9 bases outside the gene matches. Germline CDR1 SGHAT, CDR2 FQNNGV. The CDR3 spans 16 residues. The CDR3 region is CASSPFSAGGQETQYF. CDR3 nucleotides: TGTGCCAGCAGCCCATTTTCTGCGGGAGGGCAAGAGACCCAGTACTTC.

V and J are TRBV7-2 and TRBJ2-7, with TRBD2 as a possible D gene (6 bases). CDR1 and CDR2 from the germline V gene are SGHTA and FQGNSA. This CDR3 is built from 15 residues. Trimming cost V 3 bases and J 3 bases, with 15 bases left between them. CDR3: CASSFLGGEHYEQYF. The CDR3 nucleotides are TGTGCCAGCAGCTTTTTGGGGGGAGAGCACTACGAGCAGTACTTC.